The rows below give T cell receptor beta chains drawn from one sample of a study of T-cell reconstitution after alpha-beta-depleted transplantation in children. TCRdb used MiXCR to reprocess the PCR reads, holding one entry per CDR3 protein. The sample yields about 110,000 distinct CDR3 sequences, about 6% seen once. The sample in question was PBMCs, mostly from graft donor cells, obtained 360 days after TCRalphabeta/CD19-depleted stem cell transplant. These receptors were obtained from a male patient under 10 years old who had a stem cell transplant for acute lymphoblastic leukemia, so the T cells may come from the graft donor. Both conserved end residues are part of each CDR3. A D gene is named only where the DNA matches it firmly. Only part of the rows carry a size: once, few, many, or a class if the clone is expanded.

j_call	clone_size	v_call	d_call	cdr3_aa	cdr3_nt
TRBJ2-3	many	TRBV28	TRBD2	CASSLLAGDTQYF	TGTGCCAGCAGTTTACTAGCGGGAGATACGCAGTATTTT
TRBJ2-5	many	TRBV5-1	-	CASRRAEETQYF	TGCGCCAGCAGGAGGGCCGAGGAGACCCAGTACTTC
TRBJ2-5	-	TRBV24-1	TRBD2	CATSVRTSGWETQYF	TGTGCCACCAGTGTGAGGACTAGCGGGTGGGAGACCCAGTACTTC
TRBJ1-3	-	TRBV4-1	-	CASSQAVPGNTIYF	TGCGCCAGCAGCCAGGCAGTCCCTGGAAACACCATATATTTT
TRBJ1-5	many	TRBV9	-	CASSPGGRGSNQPQHF	TGTGCCAGCAGCCCAGGAGGGAGGGGGAGCAATCAGCCCCAGCATTTT
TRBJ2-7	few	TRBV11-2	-	CASSLAAGRYYEQYF	TGTGCCAGCAGCTTAGCCGCAGGGCGGTACTACGAGCAGTACTTC
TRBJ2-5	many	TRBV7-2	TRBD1	CASSLVRTGGKETQYF	TGTGCCAGCAGCTTAGTCCGGACAGGGGGTAAAGAGACCCAGTACTTC
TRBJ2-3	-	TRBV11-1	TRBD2	CASSLGTGILAGGNRATQYF	TGTGCCAGCAGCTTAGGCACAGGGATCCTAGCGGGAGGAAATCGTGCTACGCAGTATTTT
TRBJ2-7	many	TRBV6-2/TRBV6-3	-	CASRPLGRISYEQYF	TGTGCCAGCAGACCCCTCGGACGGATCTCCTACGAGCAGTACTTC
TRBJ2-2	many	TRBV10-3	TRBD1	CATGQGSGELFF	TGTGCCACCGGACAGGGGTCCGGGGAGCTGTTTTTT
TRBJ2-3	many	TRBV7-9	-	CASSPSGGTDTQYF	TGTGCCAGCAGCCCTTCGGGAGGCACAGATACGCAGTATTTT
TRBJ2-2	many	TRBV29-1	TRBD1	CSVGQGAGGELFF	TGCAGCGTGGGACAGGGGGCGGGCGGGGAGCTGTTTTTT
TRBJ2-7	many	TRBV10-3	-	CATGDLPTSYEQYF	TGTGCCACCGGGGACCTCCCGACCTCCTACGAGCAGTACTTC
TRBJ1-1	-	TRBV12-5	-	CASGDGWREAFF	TGTGCTAGTGGCGATGGGTGGAGAGAAGCTTTCTTT
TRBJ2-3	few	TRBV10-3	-	CAISEPGPGTDTQYF	TGTGCCATCAGTGAGCCTGGACCCGGCACAGATACGCAGTATTTT
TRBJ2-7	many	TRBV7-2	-	CASSLTVIGYEQYF	TGTGCCAGCAGCTTGACAGTGATTGGCTACGAGCAGTACTTC
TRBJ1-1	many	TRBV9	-	CASSAGRRTEAFF	TGTGCCAGCAGCGCCGGAAGGCGCACTGAAGCTTTCTTT
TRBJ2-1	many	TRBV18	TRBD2	CASSPGTSGRNNEQFF	TGTGCCAGCTCCCCCGGGACTAGCGGGAGGAACAATGAGCAGTTCTTC
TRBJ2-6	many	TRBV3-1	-	CASSHSSGANVLTF	TGTGCCAGCAGCCATAGCTCTGGGGCCAACGTCCTGACTTTC
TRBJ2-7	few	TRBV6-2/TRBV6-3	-	CASYYDQTGIYEQYF	TGTGCCAGCTATTATGATCAGACAGGCATCTACGAGCAGTACTTC
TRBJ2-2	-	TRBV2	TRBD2	CASSERERGWTGELFF	TGTGCCAGCAGTGAAAGGGAGCGGGGGTGGACCGGGGAGCTGTTTTTT
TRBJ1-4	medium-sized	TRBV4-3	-	CASSQDLSSNEKLFF	TGCGCCAGCAGCCAAGATCTAAGCAGTAATGAAAAACTGTTTTTT
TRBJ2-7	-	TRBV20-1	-	CSARETVYEQYF	TGCAGTGCTAGAGAGACTGTCTACGAGCAGTACTTC
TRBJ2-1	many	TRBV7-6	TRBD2	CASSLASGTSGYNEQFF	TGTGCCAGCAGCTTAGCCTCCGGGACTAGCGGCTACAATGAGCAGTTCTTC
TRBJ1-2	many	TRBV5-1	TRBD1	CASSSSTGTYGYTF	TGCGCCAGCAGCTCGTCGACAGGGACCTATGGCTACACCTTC
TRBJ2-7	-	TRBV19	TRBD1	CASSMTGRYEQYF	TGTGCCAGTAGTATGACAGGGCGCTACGAGCAGTACTTC
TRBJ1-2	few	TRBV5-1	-	CASSFGPHYGYTF	TGCGCCAGCAGCTTTGGGCCCCACTATGGCTACACCTTC
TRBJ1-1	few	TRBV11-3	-	CASSLEENTEAFF	TGTGCCAGCAGCTTAGAGGAGAACACTGAAGCTTTCTTT
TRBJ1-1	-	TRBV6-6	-	CASSYRGVTEAFF	TGTGCCAGCAGTTACAGAGGGGTAACTGAAGCTTTCTTT
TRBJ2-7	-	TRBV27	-	CASSYGVAHEQYF	TGTGCCAGCAGTTATGGGGTAGCCCACGAGCAGTACTTT
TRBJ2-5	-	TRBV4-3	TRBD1	CASSQGLTGGAGETQYF	TGCGCCAGCAGCCAAGGTTTGACAGGGGGCGCGGGGGAGACCCAGTACTTC
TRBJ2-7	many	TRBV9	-	CASSVVGRGEQYF	TGTGCCAGCAGCGTAGTTGGCCGTGGAGAGCAGTACTTC